Each of the 13 T cell receptor beta chains below was sequenced from the same sample in a study of metastatic and nonmetastatic thyroid tumors. Each patient came to thyroid surgery without any prior treatment (of any kind). From the PCR reads, TCRdb re-called clones with MiXCR. In the table there are tens of thousands of clones, 28% of which are singletons. Sequencing input: blood. All receptors come from a male donor with papillary thyroid cancer or a benign thyroid nodule (not recorded which). Some clones in this sample may be carry-over from other donors' samples.

The V call is TRBV6-1, the J call TRBJ2-7, with D perhaps matching TRBD2 (5 bases). With 0 bases removed from V and 2 bases from J, the gap between germline ends came to 8 bases. The germline CDR1 and CDR2 sequences are MNHNS and SASEGT. CDR3 size: 14 residues. CDR3 nucleotide sequence: TGTGCCAGCAGTGAAGCGGACGGGGCCTACGAGCAGTACTTC. Amino acids: CASSEADGAYEQYF.

There are many counts of this clone. The rearrangement joins TRBV12-3 or TRBV12-4 to TRBJ1-5, with D maybe TRBD1 (5 bases). This CDR3 is built from 16 residues. V was pared by 5 bases and J by 4 bases, with 18 bases between. The CDR3 DNA sequence: TGTGCCAGCAGTCCCCAGGGTCAAGTTAGGAATCAGCCCCAGCATTTT. Translating gives CASSPQGQVRNQPQHF.

In its sample, this clone was seen many times. V and J are TRBV3-1 and TRBJ2-1; 13 bases fit TRBD2. The J segment lost 8 bases and the V segment lost 4 bases, leaving 8 bases of the junction unmatched. The CDR3 length is 16 residues. Germline V gives CDR1 LGHDT, CDR2 YNNKEL (reference sequence). DNA of the CDR3: TGTGCCAGCAGCCCGCCGGGACTAGCGGGGTTCGATGAGCAGTTCTTC. It translates to CASSPPGLAGFDEQFF.

This clone was observed a single time. The CDR3 ends on some other residue instead of the conserved phenylalanine or tryptophan, so this is likely a read error. Because the CDR3's place on the DNA is in doubt, the DNA is left out and the CDR3 is given as listed by TCRdb. The chain couples TRBV20-1 to TRBJ2-7. Including both end residues, the CDR3 is 16 amino acids long. Germline CDR1 is DFQATT and CDR2 is SNEGSKA (reference sequence). The CDR3 reads CSARDSIGLTPNEKYL.

As for this clone: Since the CDR3 does not end with the conserved phenylalanine or tryptophan, this likely comes from a read error. J is TRBJ2-1 and V is TRBV7-7; 10 nucleotides agree with TRBD2. CDR3 length: 15 residues. CDR1 is SSHAT, CDR2 FNYEAQ, per germline (reference sequence). CDR3 protein: CARSPDWVAGGEQFC. CDR3 sequence (DNA): TGTGCTCGCAGCCCCGACTGGGTAGCGGGGGGTGAGCAGTTCTGC.

The chain combines TRBV7-9 with TRBJ1-5; 9 positions match TRBD1. Germline V gene sequence: CDR1 SEHNR, CDR2 FQNEAQ (reference sequence). The CDR3 is made up of 15 amino acids. J gave up 14 bases and V 5 bases, and 16 bases lay outside the gene matches. Here the CDR3 reads CASSRTGDPYQTKHF. DNA for the CDR3: TGTGCCAGCAGCCGGACAGGGGATCCCTATCAGACCAAGCATTTT.

This clone is deemed medium-sized. This chain connects TRBV6-1 to TRBJ2-7; D may be TRBD2 (6 bases). This CDR3 comprises 14 residues. Germline V gene data show CDR1 as MNHNS and CDR2 as SASEGT. Trimming removed 7 bases at V and 4 bases at J, with 17 bases between. The CDR3 region is CASTARGGVYEQYF. DNA for the CDR3: TGTGCCAGCACCGCCCGCGGCGGGGTGTACGAGCAGTACTTC.

J is TRBJ1-1 and V is TRBV3-1; D gene unclear. Looked up from germline, CDR1 is LGHDT and CDR2 is YNNKEL (reference sequence). This CDR3 contains 13 residues. Trimming took off 2 bases at V and 1 base at J, with 5 bases between the two ends. Here the CDR3 reads CASSQLRNTEAFF. As DNA, the CDR3 is TGTGCCAGCAGCCAACTCCGGAACACTGAAGCTTTCTTT.

As regards this clone: A junction end diverges from the germline sequence, so it may reflect a read error. This chain connects TRBV15 to TRBJ2-7; D perhaps matches TRBD2 (8 bases). CDR1 is LNHNV, CDR2 YYDKDF, per germline (reference sequence). This CDR3 comprises 14 residues. In nucleotides, the CDR3 is TGTGACACCAGCGGGAGAGAGGGGGCGGAGGAGCAGTACTTC. This sequence encodes CDTSGREGAEEQYF.

With respect to this clone: An end of the junction does not agree with germline; a read error may underlie this. The chain has TRBV15 and TRBJ2-3; 8 nucleotides agree with TRBD1. CDR3 length equals 17 residues. Germline values: CDR1 LNHNV, CDR2 YYDKDF (reference sequence). The CDR3 is CATSTRDRSGDRDTQYF. DNA for the CDR3: TGTGCCACAAGCACACGGGACAGGTCAGGAGACAGAGATACGCAGTATTTT. The variable domain in full, completed from reference TRBV15 and TRBJ2-3, reads DAMVIQNPRYQVTQFGKPVTLSCSQTLNHNVMYWYQQKSSQAPKLLFHYYDKDFNNEADTPDNFQSRRPNTSFCFLDIRSPGLGDTAMYLCATSTRDRSGDRDTQYFGPGTRLTVL.

In the case of this clone: The same CDR3 can be traced to other DNA sequences in this sample. The chain carries TRBV19 and TRBJ2-2; D possibly corresponds to TRBD1 (5 bases). The CDR3 loop spans 16 amino acids. Germline V gene lookup returns CDR1 LNHDA and CDR2 SQIVND (reference sequence). V was pared by 7 bases and J by 2 bases, with 17 bases between. This CDR3 is CASIQGASPNTGELFF. CDR3 in DNA: TGTGCCAGTATCCAAGGGGCGAGCCCCAACACCGGGGAGCTGTTTTTT. Using reference TRBV19 and TRBJ2-2 for the parts outside the CDR3, the full variable domain is DGGITQSPKYLFRKEGQNVTLSCEQNLNHDAMYWYRQDPGQGLRLIYYSQIVNDFQKGDIAEGYSVSREKKESFPLTVTSAQKNPTAFYLCASIQGASPNTGELFFGEGSRLTVL.

This clone was seen a handful of times. The chain combines TRBV6-1 with TRBJ2-1, with 11 nucleotides matching TRBD2. Per the germline V gene, CDR1 is MNHNS and CDR2 is SASEGT. The trim removed 3 bases at V and 9 bases at J, leaving 13 bases unmatched. The CDR3 is 17 residues long. CDR3 coding DNA: TGTGCCAGCAGTGATATAGCGGGGGGGACTAGCGTCGGTGAGCAGTTCTTC. Amino acids: CASSDIAGGTSVGEQFF.

V and J are TRBV9 and TRBJ1-6, with D possibly being TRBD1 (5 bases). Germline assignment: CDR1 SGDLS and CDR2 YYNGEE. The CDR3 has 15 amino acids. With 6 bases removed from V and 6 bases from J, the gap between germline ends came to 16 bases. CDR3 sequence: CASIPQDMANSPLHF. CDR3 nucleotide sequence: TGTGCCAGCATCCCCCAGGACATGGCTAATTCACCCCTCCACTTT.